These T cell receptor beta chains were read from a single sample in a study of spatial heterogeneity in lung cancer. TCRdb called the 5' RACE reads again in MiXCR, with one record for every CDR3 protein. Here the sample spans about 120,000 distinct CDR3 sequences, 9% to 15% being singletons. Sequencing used PBMCs, obtained at follow-up. These receptors were taken from a male donor with early-stage non-small cell lung cancer. The conserved cysteine and the conserved F or W are not part of the CDR3 here. Clone size appears in some rows only: once, few, many, or a class for an expanded clone.

clone_size,v_call,cdr3_aa
-,TRBV5-1,ASSVSGGGDTQY
few,TRBV19,ASGDSRRTDTQY
many,TRBV4-2,ASSQDGTSASYNEQF
-,TRBV27,ASSPSLAGVGETQY
few,TRBV21-1,ASSKADNTGELF
-,TRBV9,ASSLGQGPSYEQY
few,TRBV20-1,SAWTGGIGDQPQH
few,TRBV4-1,ASSQDKQPKGTNEKLF
-,TRBV11-1,ASSLATQGTEAF
many,TRBV12-3/TRBV12-4,ASTPGQGAQPQH
few,TRBV18,ASSPGKNIQY
-,TRBV25-1,ASSDFRGRGTDTQY
-,TRBV14,ASSQEGITDTQY